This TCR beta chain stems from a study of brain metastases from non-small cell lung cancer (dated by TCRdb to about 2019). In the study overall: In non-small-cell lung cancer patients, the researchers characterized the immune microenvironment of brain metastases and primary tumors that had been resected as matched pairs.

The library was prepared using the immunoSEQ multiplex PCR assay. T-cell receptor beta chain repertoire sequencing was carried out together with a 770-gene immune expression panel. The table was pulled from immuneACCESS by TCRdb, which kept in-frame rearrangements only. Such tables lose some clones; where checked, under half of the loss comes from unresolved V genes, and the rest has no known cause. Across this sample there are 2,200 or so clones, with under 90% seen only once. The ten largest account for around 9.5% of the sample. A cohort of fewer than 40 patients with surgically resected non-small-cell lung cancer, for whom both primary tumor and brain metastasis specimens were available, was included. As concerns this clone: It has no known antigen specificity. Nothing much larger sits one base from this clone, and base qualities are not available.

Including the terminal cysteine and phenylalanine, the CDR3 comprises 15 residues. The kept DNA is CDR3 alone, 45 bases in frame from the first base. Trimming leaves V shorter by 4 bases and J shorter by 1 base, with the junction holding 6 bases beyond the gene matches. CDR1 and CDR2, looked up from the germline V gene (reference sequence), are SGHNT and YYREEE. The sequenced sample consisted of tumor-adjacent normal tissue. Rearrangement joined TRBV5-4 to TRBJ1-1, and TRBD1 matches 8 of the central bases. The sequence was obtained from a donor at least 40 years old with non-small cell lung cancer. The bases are TGTGCCAGCAGCCCACAGACAGGGGAGAACACTGAAGCTTTCTTT. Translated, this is CASSPQTGENTEAFF.